This T cell receptor (beta chain) was documented in a study of cytomegalovirus exposure and HLA in healthy donors. Primers included in the PCR were 60 Vbeta and 13 Jbeta primers. Assay used: immunoSEQ multiplex PCR; TCRdb lists only in-frame clones, some missing. This repertoire shows under 130,000 clones, around 75% found once; its top ten account for approximately 2.2%. The germline V and J ends were trimmed by 4 bases and 11 bases, with 21 bases remaining between them. This CDR3 comprises 14 residues. Germline CDR1 is SGHDT and CDR2 is YYEEEE. The material sequenced was PBMCs. The TCR was taken from a man in his thirties or forties in good health and CMV-seronegative. The rearrangement uses TRBV5-6 and TRBJ1-1, with a tentative D call TRBD1 (6 bases). The CDR3 is CASSPYLGAGVAFF. The CDR3 DNA follows: TGTGCCAGCAGCCCGTATCTGGGGGCCGGGGTGGCTTTCTTT.